These 14 T cell receptor beta chains originate from one sample sequenced in a study of T cell changes during pregnancy in multiple sclerosis. The assay was immunoSEQ multiplex PCR, and TCRdb's table has in-frame clones only and misses some. The sample holds nearly 40,000 clones, 92% seen once. The specimen was CD4+ T cells from peripheral blood mononuclear cells, collected before pregnancy. These receptors were collected from a female donor with multiple sclerosis, enrolled in a pregnancy study.

The V gene is TRBV10-3, the J gene TRBJ2-5; maybe TRBD2 (6 bases). In germline, CDR1 is ENHRY, CDR2 SYGVKD. This CDR3 spans 12 amino acids. Trimming took 3 bases from V and 8 from J, leaving 10 bases between them. The CDR3, as DNA: TGTGCCATCAGTGACCTCGGGGGAACCCAGTACTTC. As protein: CAISDLGGTQYF.

V gene TRBV19 combines with J gene TRBJ1-4; 7 bases are shared with TRBD1. J gave up 10 bases and V 4 bases, and 12 bases lay outside the gene matches. The CDR3 runs to 15 residues. Looked up from germline, CDR1 is LNHDA and CDR2 is SQIVND (reference sequence). The chain's CDR3 is CASSTLGQVLGKLFF. CDR3 nucleotides: TGTGCCAGTAGTACTCTCGGACAGGTCCTGGGAAAACTGTTTTTT.

This chain uses TRBV18 with TRBJ2-5; perhaps TRBD1 as D (5 bases). Germline V gene sequence: CDR1 KGHSH, CDR2 LQKENI. The CDR3 has 14 residues. V dropped 2 bases and J dropped 5 bases, with 12 bases sitting between them. In nucleotides, the CDR3 is TGTGCCAGCTCACCAGGGGCTACAGCGGAGACCCAGTACTTC. Encoded protein: CASSPGATAETQYF.

The chain uses TRBV5-6 and TRBJ2-3; 10 positions match TRBD1. This CDR3 spans 17 amino acids. Germline CDR1 and CDR2: SGHDT and YYEEEE. V shed 4 bases, J shed 4 bases, and the junction held 12 bases outside the gene matches. CDR3 in amino acids: CASSPQGRDRGPDTQYF. In DNA, the CDR3 is TGTGCCAGCAGCCCGCAGGGCCGGGACAGGGGCCCAGATACGCAGTATTTT.

V gene TRBV28 combines with J gene TRBJ1-2; TRBD1 matches 9 bases. This CDR3 is 12 amino acids long. V lost 8 bases and J lost 6; bases outside the gene matches: 4. Germline V gene sequence: CDR1 MDHEN, CDR2 SYDVKM. CDR3 sequence reads: CASFTGGDGYTF. The CDR3 bases are TGTGCCAGCTTTACAGGGGGCGATGGCTACACCTTC.

The chain couples TRBV4-3 to TRBJ2-7; D unclear. The length of the CDR3 is 10 residues. With 1 base removed from V and 12 bases from J, the gap between germline ends came to 7 bases. Germline V gene data show CDR1 as LGHNA and CDR2 as YSLEER. The CDR3 sequence is CASSQGVRYF. CDR3 sequence (DNA): TGCGCCAGCAGCCAAGGAGTCCGGTACTTC.

This clone was observed once. The chain is built from TRBV19 and TRBJ2-2; 10 bases are a match to TRBD2. Trimming at V came to 2 bases and at J to 4 bases, leaving 4 bases not matched to a gene. The CDR3 sequence is 16 residues long. The germline V gene has CDR1 LNHDA and CDR2 SQIVND (reference sequence). The CDR3 here is CASSILAGAGTGELFF. The CDR3 DNA follows: TGTGCCAGTAGTATACTAGCGGGAGCGGGCACCGGGGAGCTGTTTTTT.

CDR3 sequence reads: CASSSRDRGFEQYF. In DNA, the CDR3 is TGTGCCAGCAGCTCACGGGACAGGGGGTTCGAGCAGTACTTC. V and J are TRBV7-9 and TRBJ2-7; 11 nucleotides match TRBD1. Per the germline V gene, CDR1 is SEHNR and CDR2 is FQNEAQ (reference sequence). The CDR3 length is 14 residues. After removal of 4 bases from V and 6 bases from J, the junction contained 5 bases not matched to a gene.

The chain has TRBV2 and TRBJ2-3; 15 nucleotides line up with TRBD2. The CDR3 contains 14 residues. Trimming cost V 9 bases and J 5 bases; bases outside gene matches: 3. Germline CDR1 SNHLY, CDR2 FYNNEI. The DNA of the CDR3 is TGTGCCAGACGGGGACTAGCGGGAGGAGATACGCAGTATTTT. Its translation is CARRGLAGGDTQYF.

The CDR3: CASTTGGDGGYTF. In DNA, the CDR3 is TGTGCCAGCACGACAGGGGGCGACGGTGGCTACACCTTC. V usage is TRBV28 and J usage is TRBJ1-2, with 10 bases lining up with TRBD1. The CDR3 runs to 13 residues. Trimming at V came to 7 bases and at J to 7 bases, leaving 6 bases not matched to a gene. Germline-derived CDR1 and CDR2 are MDHEN and SYDVKM.

The gene calls are TRBV29-1 and TRBJ2-2; TRBD2 agrees at 13 bases. Trimming took 6 bases from V and 0 from J; bases not matched to a gene: 4. CDR1 is SQVTM and CDR2 is ANQGSEA in the germline V gene. The CDR3 has 16 residues. CDR3 bases: TGCAGCGTGGCCGGGACTAGCGGGACGAACACCGGGGAGCTGTTTTTT. It translates to CSVAGTSGTNTGELFF.

J is TRBJ2-7 and V is TRBV7-2; tentatively, D is TRBD1 (5 bases). The CDR3 extends over 16 amino acids. The V and J ends lost 5 bases and 0 bases respectively, with 17 bases between them. Per germline, CDR1 SGHTA and CDR2 FQGNSA. CDR3 loop: CASSPSRAGYSYEQYF. DNA of the CDR3: TGTGCCAGCAGCCCTAGTCGAGCAGGGTACTCCTACGAGCAGTACTTC.

The CDR3 here is CSVPEDLGATNEKLFF. The DNA for the CDR3 is TGCAGCGTTCCCGAAGACCTCGGAGCAACTAATGAAAAACTGTTTTTT. The chain couples TRBV29-1 to TRBJ1-4, with unresolved D. The CDR3 has 16 residues. Germline V CDR1 and CDR2: SQVTM, ANQGSEA. V was cut by 5 bases and J by 0 bases, with 16 bases left in between.

The V and J genes are TRBV4-2 and TRBJ1-3; 7 positions agree with TRBD1. Germline assignment: CDR1 LGHNA and CDR2 YNFKEQ. This CDR3 is built from 15 residues. Trimming cost V 2 bases and J 2 bases; bases outside gene matches: 3. The CDR3 sequence is CASSQLGTAGNTIYF. CDR3 nucleotides: TGTGCCAGCAGCCAATTAGGGACAGCTGGAAACACCATATATTTT.